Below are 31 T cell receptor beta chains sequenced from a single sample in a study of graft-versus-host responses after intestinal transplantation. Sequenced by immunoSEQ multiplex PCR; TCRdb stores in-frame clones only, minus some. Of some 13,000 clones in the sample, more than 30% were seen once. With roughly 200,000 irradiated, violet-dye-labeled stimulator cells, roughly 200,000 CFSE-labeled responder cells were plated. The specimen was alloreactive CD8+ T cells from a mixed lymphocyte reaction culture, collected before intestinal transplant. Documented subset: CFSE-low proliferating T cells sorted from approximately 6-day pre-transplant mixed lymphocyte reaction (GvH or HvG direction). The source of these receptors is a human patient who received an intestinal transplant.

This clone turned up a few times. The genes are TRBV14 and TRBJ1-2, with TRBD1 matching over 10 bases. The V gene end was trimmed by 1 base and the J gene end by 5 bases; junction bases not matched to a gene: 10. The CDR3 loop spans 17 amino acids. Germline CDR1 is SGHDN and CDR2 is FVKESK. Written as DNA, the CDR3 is TGTGCCAGCAGCCAAGTGGGGACAGGGGCCCCCGGGTATGGCTACACCTTC. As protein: CASSQVGTGAPGYGYTF. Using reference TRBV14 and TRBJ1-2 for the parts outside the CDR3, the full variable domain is EAGVTQFPSHSVIEKGQTVTLRCDPISGHDNLYWYRRVMGKEIKFLLHFVKESKQDESGMPNNRFLAERTGGTYSTLKVQPAELEDSGVYFCASSQVGTGAPGYGYTFGSGTRLTVV.

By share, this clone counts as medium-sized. The CDR3, as DNA: TGTGCCAGCAGTGATCTCAGCTACGAGCAGTACTTC. It yields the protein CASSDLSYEQYF. The V gene is TRBV6-1, the J gene TRBJ2-7; D is unclear. Germline CDR1 MNHNS, CDR2 SASEGT. V shed 3 bases and J shed 3 bases, with 6 bases lying between them. CDR3 length: 12 amino acids.

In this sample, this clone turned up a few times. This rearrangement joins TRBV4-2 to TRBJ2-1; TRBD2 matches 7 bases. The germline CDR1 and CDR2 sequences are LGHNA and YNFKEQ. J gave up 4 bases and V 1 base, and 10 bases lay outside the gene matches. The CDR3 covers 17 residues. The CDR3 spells CASSQAVWGEGYNEQFF. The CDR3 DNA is TGTGCCAGCAGCCAAGCGGTGTGGGGGGAGGGGTACAATGAGCAGTTCTTC.

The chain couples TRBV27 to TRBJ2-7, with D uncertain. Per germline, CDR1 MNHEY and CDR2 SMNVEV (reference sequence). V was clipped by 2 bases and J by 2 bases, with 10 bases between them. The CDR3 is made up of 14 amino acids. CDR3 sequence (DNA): TGTGCCAGCAGTTTACGACACGTACCCTACGAGCAGTACTTC. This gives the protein CASSLRHVPYEQYF.

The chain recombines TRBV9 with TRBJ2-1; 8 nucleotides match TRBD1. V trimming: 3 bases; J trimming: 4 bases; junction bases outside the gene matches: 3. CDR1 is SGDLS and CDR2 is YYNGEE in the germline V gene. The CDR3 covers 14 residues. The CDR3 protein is CASSGRQGYNEQFF. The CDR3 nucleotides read TGTGCCAGCAGCGGCCGACAGGGGTACAATGAGCAGTTCTTC.

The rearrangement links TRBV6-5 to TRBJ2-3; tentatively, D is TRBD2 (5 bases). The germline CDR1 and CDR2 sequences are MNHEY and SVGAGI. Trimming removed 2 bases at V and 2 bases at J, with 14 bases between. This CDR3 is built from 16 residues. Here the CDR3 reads CASSYSLAPPTDTQYF. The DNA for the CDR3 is TGTGCCAGCAGTTACAGTCTAGCACCTCCCACAGATACGCAGTATTTT.

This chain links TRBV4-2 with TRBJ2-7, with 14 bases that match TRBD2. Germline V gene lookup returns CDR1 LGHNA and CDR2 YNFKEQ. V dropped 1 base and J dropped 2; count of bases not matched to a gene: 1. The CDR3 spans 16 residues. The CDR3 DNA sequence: TGTGCCAGCAGCCAAGGACTAGCGGGAGGGCCCTACGAGCAGTACTTC. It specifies CASSQGLAGGPYEQYF.

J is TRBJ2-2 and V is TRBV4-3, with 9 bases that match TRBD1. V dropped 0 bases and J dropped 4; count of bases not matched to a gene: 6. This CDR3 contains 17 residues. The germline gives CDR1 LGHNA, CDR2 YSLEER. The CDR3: CASSQDRGTGFTGELFF. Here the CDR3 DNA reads TGCGCCAGCAGCCAAGACCGCGGGACAGGGTTCACCGGGGAGCTGTTTTTT.

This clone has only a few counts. DNA of the CDR3: TGTGCCTGGAGTGTACACACGGGTGATGGCTACACCTTC. Amino acids: CAWSVHTGDGYTF. The rearrangement links TRBV30 to TRBJ1-2, with D uncertain. The V gene's germline CDR1 is GTSNPN and CDR2 SVGIG (reference sequence). Trimming left V 0 bases short and J 6 bases short, with 11 bases between. This CDR3 has 13 residues.

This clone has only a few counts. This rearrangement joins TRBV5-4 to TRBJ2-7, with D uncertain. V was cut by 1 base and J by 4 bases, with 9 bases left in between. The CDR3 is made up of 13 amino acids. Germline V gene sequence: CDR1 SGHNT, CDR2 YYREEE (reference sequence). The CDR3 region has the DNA TGTGCCAGCAGCTTGTTCCCAGGATACGAGCAGTACTTC. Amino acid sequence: CASSLFPGYEQYF.

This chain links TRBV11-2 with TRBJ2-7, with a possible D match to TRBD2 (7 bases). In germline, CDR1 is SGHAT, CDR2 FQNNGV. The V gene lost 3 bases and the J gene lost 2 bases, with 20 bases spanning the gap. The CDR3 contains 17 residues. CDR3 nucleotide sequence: TGTGCCAGCAGCTTTAGAGTGAGGGGGGGCGGAACCTACGAGCAGTACTTC. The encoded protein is CASSFRVRGGGTYEQYF. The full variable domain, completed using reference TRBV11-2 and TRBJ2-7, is EAGVAQSPRYKIIEKRQSVAFWCNPISGHATLYWYQQILGQGPKLLIQFQNNGVVDDSQLPKDRFSAERLKGVDSTLKIQPAKLEDSAVYLCASSFRVRGGGTYEQYFGPGTRLTVT.

Here the CDR3 DNA reads TGCGCCAGCAGCCCAACCAGGGCTCTACCTAATCAGCCCCAGCATTTT. Residues: CASSPTRALPNQPQHF. The V call is TRBV4-1, the J call TRBJ1-5; D perhaps matches TRBD1 (5 bases). Per the germline V gene, CDR1 is MGHRA and CDR2 is YSYEKL. Trimming stripped 4 bases from V and 4 bases from J, with 17 bases between. The CDR3 contains 16 residues.

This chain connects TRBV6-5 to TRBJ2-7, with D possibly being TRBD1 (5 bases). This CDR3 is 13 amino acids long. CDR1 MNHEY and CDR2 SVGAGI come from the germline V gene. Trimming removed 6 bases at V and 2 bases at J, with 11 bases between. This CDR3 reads CASSQRQPYEQYF. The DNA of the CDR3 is TGTGCCAGCAGCCAAAGACAGCCCTACGAGCAGTACTTC.

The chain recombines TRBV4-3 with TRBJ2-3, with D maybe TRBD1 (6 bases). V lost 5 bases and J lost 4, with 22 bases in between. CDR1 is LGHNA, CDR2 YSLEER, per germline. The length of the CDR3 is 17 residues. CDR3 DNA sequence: TGCGCCAGCAGCTTCCGACAGGTTCTTCCCCTATCAGATACGCAGTATTTT. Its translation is CASSFRQVLPLSDTQYF.

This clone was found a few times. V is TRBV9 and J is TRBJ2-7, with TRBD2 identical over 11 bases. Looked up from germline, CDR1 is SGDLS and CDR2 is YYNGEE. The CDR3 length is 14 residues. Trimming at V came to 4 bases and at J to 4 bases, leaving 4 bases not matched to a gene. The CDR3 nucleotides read TGTGCCAGCAGCTTAGGGACTAGCGGTTACGAGCAGTACTTC. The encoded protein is CASSLGTSGYEQYF.

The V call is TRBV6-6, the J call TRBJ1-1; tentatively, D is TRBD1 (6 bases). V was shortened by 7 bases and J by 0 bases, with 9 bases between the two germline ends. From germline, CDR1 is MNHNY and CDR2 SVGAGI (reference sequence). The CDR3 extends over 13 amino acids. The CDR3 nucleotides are TGTGCCAGCATGACAGGACTGAACACTGAAGCTTTCTTT. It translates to CASMTGLNTEAFF.

The CDR3 bases are TGCGCCAGCAGCCCCGGGACTAGCGGTTACGAGCAGTACTTC. Protein: CASSPGTSGYEQYF. The chain employs TRBV5-1 and TRBJ2-7; the match to TRBD2 covers 11 bases. Unmatched junction bases numbered 4, after V lost 4 bases and J lost 4 bases. Germline CDR1 reads SGHRS; CDR2 reads YFSETQ. The CDR3 runs 14 residues.

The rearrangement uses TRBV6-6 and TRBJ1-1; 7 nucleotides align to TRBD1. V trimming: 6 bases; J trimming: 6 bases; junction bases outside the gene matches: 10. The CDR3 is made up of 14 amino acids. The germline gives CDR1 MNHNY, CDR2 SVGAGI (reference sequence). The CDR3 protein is CASRPPRGSSEAFF. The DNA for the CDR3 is TGTGCCAGCAGACCCCCCAGGGGGTCCTCTGAAGCTTTCTTT.

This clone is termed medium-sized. The CDR3, as DNA: TGCGCCAGCAGCCAAGGTAGGGGTATTTCCTACGAGCAGTACTTC. Its protein product is CASSQGRGISYEQYF. V and J are TRBV4-3 and TRBJ2-7; a weak D match, TRBD1 (5 bases). Germline V gene lookup returns CDR1 LGHNA and CDR2 YSLEER. V lost 1 base and J 1 base, leaving 11 bases between the germline ends. This CDR3 has 15 amino acids.

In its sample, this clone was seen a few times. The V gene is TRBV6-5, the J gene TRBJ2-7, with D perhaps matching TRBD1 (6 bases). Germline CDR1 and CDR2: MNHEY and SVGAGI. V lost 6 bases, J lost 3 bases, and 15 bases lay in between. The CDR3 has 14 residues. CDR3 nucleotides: TGTGCCAGCAGCCCACAGGGAACCGACTACGAGCAGTACTTC. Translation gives CASSPQGTDYEQYF.

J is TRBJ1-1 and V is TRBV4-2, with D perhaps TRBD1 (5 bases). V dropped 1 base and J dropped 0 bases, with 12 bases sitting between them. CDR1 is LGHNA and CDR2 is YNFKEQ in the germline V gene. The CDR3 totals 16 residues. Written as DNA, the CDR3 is TGTGCCAGCAGCCAAGTAGGACATACAATGAACACTGAAGCTTTCTTT. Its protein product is CASSQVGHTMNTEAFF.

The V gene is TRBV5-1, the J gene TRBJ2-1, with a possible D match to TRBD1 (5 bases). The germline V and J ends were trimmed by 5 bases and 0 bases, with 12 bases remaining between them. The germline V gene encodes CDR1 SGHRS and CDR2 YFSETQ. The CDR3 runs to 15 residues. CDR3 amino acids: CASRVGVSSYNEQFF. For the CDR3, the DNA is TGCGCCAGCAGGGTAGGGGTCAGCTCCTACAATGAGCAGTTCTTC. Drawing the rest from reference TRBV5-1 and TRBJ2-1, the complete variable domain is KAGVTQTPRYLIKTRGQQVTLSCSPISGHRSVSWYQQTPGQGLQFLFEYFSETQRNKGNFPGRFSGRQFSNSRSEMNVSTLELGDSALYLCASRVGVSSYNEQFFGPGTRLTVL.

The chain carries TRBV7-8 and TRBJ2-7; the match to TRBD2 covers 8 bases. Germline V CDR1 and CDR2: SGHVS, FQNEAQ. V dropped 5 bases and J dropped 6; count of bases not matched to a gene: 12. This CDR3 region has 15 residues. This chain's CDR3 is CASSPPGLESAEQYF. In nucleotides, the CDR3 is TGTGCCAGCAGCCCCCCGGGACTAGAAAGTGCCGAGCAGTACTTC.

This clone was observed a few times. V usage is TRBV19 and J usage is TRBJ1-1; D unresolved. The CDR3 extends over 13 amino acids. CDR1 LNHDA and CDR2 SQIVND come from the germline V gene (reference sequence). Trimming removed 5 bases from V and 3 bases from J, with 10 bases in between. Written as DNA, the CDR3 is TGTGCCAGTAGTCTTTGGGCCTACACTGAAGCTTTCTTT. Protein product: CASSLWAYTEAFF.

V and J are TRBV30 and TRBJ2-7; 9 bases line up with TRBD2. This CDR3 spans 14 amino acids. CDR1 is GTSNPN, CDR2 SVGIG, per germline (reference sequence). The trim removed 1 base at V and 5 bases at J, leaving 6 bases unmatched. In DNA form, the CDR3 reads TGTGCCTGGAGTGAATTTAGCGGGAGAGACGAGCAGTACTTC. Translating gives CAWSEFSGRDEQYF.

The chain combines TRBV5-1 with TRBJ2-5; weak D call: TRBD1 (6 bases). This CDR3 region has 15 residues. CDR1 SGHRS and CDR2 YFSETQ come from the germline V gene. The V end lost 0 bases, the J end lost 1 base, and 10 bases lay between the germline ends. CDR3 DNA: TGCGCCAGCAGCTTGGCGGGGACAAGCCAAGAGACCCAGTACTTC. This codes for CASSLAGTSQETQYF.

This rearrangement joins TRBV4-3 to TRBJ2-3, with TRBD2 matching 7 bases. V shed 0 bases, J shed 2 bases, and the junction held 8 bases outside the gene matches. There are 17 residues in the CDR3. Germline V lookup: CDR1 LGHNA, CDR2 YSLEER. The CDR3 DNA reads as TGCGCCAGCAGCCAAGATCTGGCGGGGGTTATCACAGATACGCAGTATTTT. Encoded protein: CASSQDLAGVITDTQYF.

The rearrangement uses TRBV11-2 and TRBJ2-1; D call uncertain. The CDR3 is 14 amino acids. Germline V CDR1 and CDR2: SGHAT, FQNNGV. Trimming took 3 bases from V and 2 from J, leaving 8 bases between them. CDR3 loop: CASSLGAPYNEQFF. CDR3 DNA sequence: TGTGCCAGCAGCTTGGGCGCTCCCTACAATGAGCAGTTCTTC. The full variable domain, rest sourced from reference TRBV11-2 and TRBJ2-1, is EAGVAQSPRYKIIEKRQSVAFWCNPISGHATLYWYQQILGQGPKLLIQFQNNGVVDDSQLPKDRFSAERLKGVDSTLKIQPAKLEDSAVYLCASSLGAPYNEQFFGPGTRLTVL.

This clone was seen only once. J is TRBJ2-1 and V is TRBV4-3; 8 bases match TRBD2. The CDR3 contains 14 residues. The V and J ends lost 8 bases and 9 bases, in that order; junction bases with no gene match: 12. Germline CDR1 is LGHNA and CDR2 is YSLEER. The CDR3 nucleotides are TGCGCCAGCGGTCCGGGGGGGCGCTTCTCTGAGCAGTTCTTC. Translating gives CASGPGGRFSEQFF.

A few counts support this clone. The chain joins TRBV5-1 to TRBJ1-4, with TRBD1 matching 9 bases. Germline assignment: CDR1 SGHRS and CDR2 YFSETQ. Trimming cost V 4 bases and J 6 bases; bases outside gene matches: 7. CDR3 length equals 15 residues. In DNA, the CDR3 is TGCGCCAGCAGCGCGCAACAGGGGGCCCATGAAAAACTGTTTTTT. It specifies CASSAQQGAHEKLFF.

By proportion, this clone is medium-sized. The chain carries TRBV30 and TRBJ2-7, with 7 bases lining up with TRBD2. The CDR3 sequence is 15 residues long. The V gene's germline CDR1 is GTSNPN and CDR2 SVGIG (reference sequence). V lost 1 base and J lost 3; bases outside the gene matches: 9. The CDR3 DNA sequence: TGTGCCTGGAGTGCCGGGGGAGGGGATGGCTACGAGCAGTACTTC. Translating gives CAWSAGGGDGYEQYF.